This T cell receptor (beta chain) was observed in a study of cytomegalovirus exposure and HLA in healthy donors. Points from the study as a whole: Versus the approximately 700-donor mean, an Asian-associated ancestry cluster reportedly showed fewer N-insertions in a later analysis.

PCR was performed using 60 Vbeta and 13 Jbeta primers. The protocol was immunoSEQ multiplex PCR, while the TCRdb copy is restricted to in-frame clones and leaves out a portion. The sample gives fewer than 200,000 clones, 65% to 85% of which show up once; almost 3% is in the top ten. Comment on this clone: Its matching antigen is unknown.

This CDR3 is 13 amino acids long. The V and J ends lost 5 bases and 10 bases respectively, with 15 bases between them. Germline-derived CDR1 and CDR2 are SGHAT and FQNNGV. Sequenced sample: PBMCs. The clonotype originates from a woman aged 50 to 60 in good health and CMV-seropositive. This chain joins TRBV11-2 and TRBJ2-1; the D gene is possibly TRBD2 (6 bases). The CDR3 coding sequence is TGTGCCAGCAGCACGGGAGCGTCGAAGGAGCAGTTCTTC. Its protein product is CASSTGASKEQFF.